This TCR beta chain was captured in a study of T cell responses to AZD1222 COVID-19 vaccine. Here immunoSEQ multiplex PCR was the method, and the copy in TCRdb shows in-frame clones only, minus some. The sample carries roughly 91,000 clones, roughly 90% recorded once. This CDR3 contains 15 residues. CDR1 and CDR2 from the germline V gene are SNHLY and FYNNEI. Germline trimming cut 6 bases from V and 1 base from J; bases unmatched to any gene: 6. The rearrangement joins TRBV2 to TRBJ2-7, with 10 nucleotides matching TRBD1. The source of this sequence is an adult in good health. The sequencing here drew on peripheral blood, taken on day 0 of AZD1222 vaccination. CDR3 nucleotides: TGTGCCAGCAGGTTGGGACAGGGGATATCCTACGAGCAGTACTTC. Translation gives CASRLGQGISYEQYF. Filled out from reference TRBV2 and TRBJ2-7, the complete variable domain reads EPEVTQTPSHQVTQMGQEVILRCVPISNHLYFYWYRQILGQKVEFLVSFYNNEISEKSEIFDDQFSVERPDGSNFTLKIRSTKLEDSAMYFCASRLGQGISYEQYFGPGTRLTVT.